One sample yielded the 3 T cell receptor beta chains listed below, sequenced in a study of cytomegalovirus exposure and HLA in healthy donors. Primers for the PCR totalled 60 Vbeta and 13 Jbeta. Produced via immunoSEQ multiplex PCR; TCRdb's table is partial and in-frame only. There are roughly 150,000 clones in the sample; about 85% occur only once, and approximately 1.3% lies in the top ten. The sample taken for sequencing was PBMCs. These receptors all come from a man aged 45-65 years in good health and CMV-seropositive.

The rearrangement links TRBV7-6 to TRBJ2-5; 9 nucleotides match TRBD2. The CDR3 runs 17 residues. Germline CDR1 reads SGHVS; CDR2 reads FNYEAQ. V shed 5 bases and J 4 bases; nucleotides not matched to a gene: 14. CDR3 region: CASSTRLASGKRETQYF. CDR3 nucleotides: TGTGCCAGCAGCACTCGTTTGGCTAGCGGGAAACGAGAGACCCAGTACTTC.

V gene TRBV9 combines with J gene TRBJ1-1; no firm D call. Trimming took 0 bases from V and 4 from J, leaving 13 bases between them. Germline CDR1 and CDR2: SGDLS and YYNGEE. The CDR3 extends over 15 amino acids. The CDR3 sequence: CASSVVGAEGTEAFF. The CDR3 region has the DNA TGTGCCAGCAGCGTAGTGGGCGCGGAGGGCACTGAAGCTTTCTTT.

The chain couples TRBV4-3 to TRBJ2-1, with 8 bases lining up with TRBD1. Trimming cost V 0 bases and J 6 bases; bases outside gene matches: 1. Germline CDR1 and CDR2: LGHNA and YSLEER. The CDR3 is made up of 14 amino acids. The CDR3 sequence is CASSQEDRGNEQFF. Here the CDR3 DNA reads TGCGCCAGCAGCCAAGAAGACAGGGGCAATGAGCAGTTCTTC.